The next 2 T cell receptor beta chains were all read from a single sample in a study of memory CD4+ T cells and cytomegalovirus serostatus. Method: immunoSEQ multiplex PCR; TCRdb's copy keeps in-frame clones and lacks some. The sample consists of tens of thousands of clones, 75% to 80% of them appearing once. The sort gate was single viable CD3+CD4+CD8-CD45RO+ cells for memory CD4+ T cells. The sequenced material came from memory CD4+ T cells from blood. The receptor set was obtained from an adult in good health and CMV-seropositive.

This chain links TRBV5-4 with TRBJ2-7; 7 nucleotides agree with TRBD1. This CDR3 is built from 13 residues. Germline CDR1 and CDR2: SGHNT and YYREEE (reference sequence). V gave up 3 bases and J gave up 5 bases; unmatched junction bases: 5. CDR3 sequence reads: CASSYGTADEQYF. CDR3 sequence (DNA): TGTGCCAGCAGCTACGGGACAGCCGACGAGCAGTACTTC.

The V call is TRBV7-7, the J call TRBJ2-2, with TRBD2 identical over 8 bases. From germline, CDR1 is SSHAT and CDR2 FNYEAQ (reference sequence). The CDR3 is 16 residues long. The V and J ends lost 5 bases and 1 base, in that order; junction bases with no gene match: 6. Here the CDR3 DNA reads TGTGCCAGCAGCGGGTCCGGGACTAGGAACACCGGGGAGCTGTTTTTT. It is translated as CASSGSGTRNTGELFF.